This TCR beta chain was documented in a study of blood T cell repertoires in COVID-19. The length of the CDR3 is 13 residues. Trimming pared 3 bases from V and 4 bases from J, leaving 7 bases between. CDR1 is LNHDA and CDR2 is SQIVND in the germline V gene (reference sequence). Per the original methods: Nucleated cell number was recorded as an estimate derived from reference gene primer amplification. Using immunoSEQ multiplex PCR, the repertoire was profiled, and TCRdb retains in-frame clones only, with some absent. V, J and clone size are taken as reported in that table, and D and trimming were inferred from the DNA itself. In the table there are 30,000 to 40,000 clones, about 85% of which are singletons.

The chain employs TRBV19 and TRBJ1-5; D is unresolved. The receptor's source is a woman aged 55-70 years with active COVID-19. The sequencing input was peripheral blood. The CDR3 DNA follows: TGTGCCAGTAGTATCAGACAAAATCAGCCCCAGCATTTT. Its protein is CASSIRQNQPQHF.